This entry concerns a single TCR beta chain. Its antigen is as yet unknown. Time point given: recipient sample about 28 days before transplant, after cytoreduction. This sample stems from a study of T cell clonotyping in hematopoietic cell transplantation. Study observations and caveats: Pathologically expanded recipient clonotypes increased progressively from day 30 to day 180 as diversity fell.

The ends were cut back, 3 bases at V and 6 bases at J, with 11 bases in the middle. Looked up from germline, CDR1 is SGHTA and CDR2 is FQGNSA. The CDR3 covers 13 residues. Method: immunoSEQ multiplex PCR; TCRdb's copy keeps in-frame clones and lacks some. The profile shows 15,000 to 20,000 clones, roughly 77% of them singletons. The source was peripheral blood mononuclear cells, collected before stem cell transplant. This clonotype originated in a man aged 55-75 years with acute myeloid leukemia. Some clones in this sample may be carry-over from other donors' samples. The V gene is TRBV7-2, the J gene TRBJ1-2; D may be TRBD1 (6 bases). The CDR3 coding sequence is TGTGCCAGCAGCTTCCCGGGGGCCAATGGCTACACCTTC. The encoded protein is CASSFPGANGYTF.